The rows below give T cell receptor beta chains drawn from one sample of a study of PD-1 blockade in classical Hodgkin lymphoma. TCRdb's table, derived via immunoSEQ multiplex PCR, lists solely in-frame clones and lacks some. This sample yields over 70,000 clones, of which about nine tenths are seen a single time; approximately 2.9% belongs to the top ten. Source: peripheral blood mononuclear cells (PBMCs), taken before the fourth cycle of nivolumab. The receptors here all came from a human donor with classical Hodgkin lymphoma. The CDR3 runs from the conserved cysteine through the conserved F or W. D genes are given only for firm matches. Size is omitted from some rows. Given values are once, few, many or a class for expanded clones.

v_call,j_call,clone_size,d_call,cdr3_nt,cdr3_aa
TRBV19,TRBJ2-1,-,-,TGTGCCAGTAGTATAGGCGGCCGATATGAGCAGTTCTTC,CASSIGGRYEQFF
TRBV5-8,TRBJ1-5,-,-,TGTGCCAGCAGCTGGGGGACAAATAGCAATCAGCCCCAGCATTTT,CASSWGTNSNQPQHF
TRBV29-1,TRBJ1-2,few,-,TGCAGCGTCCCCTGGGAGGGGCAAAGCGGCTACACCTTC,CSVPWEGQSGYTF
TRBV27,TRBJ1-2,-,-,TGTGCCAGCATATCTCCTCCCCCCCGTTATGGCTACACCTTC,CASISPPPRYGYTF
TRBV7-3,TRBJ2-1,-,-,TGTGCCAGCAGCTTGGGAGAGTCCGTCTACAATGAGCAGTTCTTC,CASSLGESVYNEQFF
TRBV30,TRBJ2-6,-,-,TGTGCCTGGAGTGTACCGAGGTTCTCTGGGGCCAACGTCCTGACTTTC,CAWSVPRFSGANVLTF
TRBV19,TRBJ2-7,-,TRBD1,TGTGTCAATCTATGGGACAGGGTAACAGAGCAGTACTTC,CVNLWDRVTEQYF
TRBV7-9,TRBJ1-1,-,-,TGTGCCAGCAGCTTTGGGGTTTCGAACACTGAAGCTTTCTTT,CASSFGVSNTEAFF
TRBV4-3,TRBJ1-5,-,TRBD1,TGCGCCAGCAGCCAAGATCCGGCAGGGGGCATAGATCAGCCCCAGCATTTT,CASSQDPAGGIDQPQHF
TRBV11-1,TRBJ1-6,-,-,TGTGCCAGCAGCGAGAGCTGGACCGGGATTGCTTCACCCCTCCACTTT,CASSESWTGIASPLHF
TRBV10-3,TRBJ1-4,-,-,TGTGCCATCAGTGAGTCATGGGCCACTAATGAAAAACTGTTTTTT,CAISESWATNEKLFF
TRBV29-1,TRBJ1-2,-,TRBD1,TGCAGCGTAGACCCGAAGGGGGCTCTAAGGTCTGGCTACACCTTC,CSVDPKGALRSGYTF
TRBV5-1,TRBJ2-5,-,-,TGCGCCAGCAGCTTGGATGTGGGTATCGAGACCCAGTACTTC,CASSLDVGIETQYF
TRBV9,TRBJ2-3,few,-,TGTGCCAGCAGCGTAGATGTAGGGGGAACAATTGCAGATACGCAGTATTTT,CASSVDVGGTIADTQYF
TRBV6-5,TRBJ1-2,-,-,TGTGCCATCAGTGCTGGCAGGGACACCTATGGCTACACCTTC,CAISAGRDTYGYTF
TRBV9,TRBJ2-5,-,TRBD1,TGTGCCAGCAGCGAGTCAGGGGGAGAGACCCAGTACTTC,CASSESGGETQYF
TRBV19,TRBJ2-6,-,-,TGTGCCAGCTCCTCTGGGGCCAACGTCCTGACTTTC,CASSSGANVLTF
TRBV10-2,TRBJ2-2,-,TRBD1,TGCGCCAGCAGTGAGGGGGACAGGGGTTTCACCGGGGAGCTGTTTTTT,CASSEGDRGFTGELFF
TRBV4-1,TRBJ1-2,-,-,TGCGCCAGCAGCCAGGAAATGGGACCAAACTATGGCTACACCTTC,CASSQEMGPNYGYTF
TRBV5-8,TRBJ2-5,-,-,TGTGCCAGCACCCCGGCGGAGACCCAGTACTTC,CASTPAETQYF
TRBV4-1,TRBJ1-1,-,-,TGCGCCAGCAGCCACCCGATGGGTGGAATTGAAGCTTTCTTT,CASSHPMGGIEAFF
TRBV30,TRBJ1-2,-,-,TGTGCCTGGAGTGTACTAGGGCCGACGTTC,CAWSVLGPTF
TRBV29-1,TRBJ2-7,once,TRBD1,TGCAGCGTTGAAGATCTCGGACAGGGTTCCTACGAGCAGTACTTC,CSVEDLGQGSYEQYF
TRBV6-5,TRBJ1-5,-,TRBD1,TGTGCCAGCAGTTCACACGGGACAGGGGGCGGTCAGCCCCAGCATTTT,CASSSHGTGGGQPQHF
TRBV27,TRBJ2-1,once,-,TGTGCCAGCAGTTTTCTGGGTTCCTCAGGGACTGAGCAGTTCTTC,CASSFLGSSGTEQFF
TRBV12-5,TRBJ1-1,-,-,TGTGCTAGTGGTTTGGTTCTTGCAGAAGATATGAACACTGAAGCTTTCTTT,CASGLVLAEDMNTEAFF
TRBV7-9,TRBJ2-7,-,-,TGTGCCAGCAGCTTACAAGGGGTCGAGCAGTACTTC,CASSLQGVEQYF
TRBV28,TRBJ1-5,-,TRBD1,TGTGCCAGCAGTTTTCTATACCCCCGGACAGGGCAAACAATCCCTAGCAATCAGCCCCAGCATTTT,CASSFLYPRTGQTIPSNQPQHF
TRBV7-9,TRBJ1-1,-,-,TGTGCCAGCAGCTTAGAAACGGACGTCGCTGAAGCTTTCTTT,CASSLETDVAEAFF
TRBV7-3,TRBJ2-1,once,TRBD2,TGTGCCAGCAGCTTACTAGCGGGGGGTAACGTGCAGTTCTTC,CASSLLAGGNVQFF
TRBV7-3,TRBJ1-1,-,TRBD1,TGTGCCAGCAGCTACGCAGGGGGCTCGGACACTGAAGCTTTCTTT,CASSYAGGSDTEAFF
TRBV10-2,TRBJ2-5,-,TRBD2,TGCGCCAGCAGTCACCGGACTAGCGAAGAGACCCAGTACTTC,CASSHRTSEETQYF
TRBV19,TRBJ2-5,-,-,TGTGCCAGTATGGGGACTTCCCCTGCTTCCATACAAGAGACCCAGTACTTC,CASMGTSPASIQETQYF
TRBV7-6,TRBJ1-2,-,-,TGTGCCAGCAGCCACAGAACCGCCGCGGGGGGCTACACCTTC,CASSHRTAAGGYTF
TRBV5-8,TRBJ1-1,-,TRBD1,TGTGCCAGCAGCTTGGTAGGGGGCGAGGAAGCTTTCTTT,CASSLVGGEEAFF
TRBV11-2,TRBJ2-7,-,-,TGTGCCAGCAGCTTAGTACGTAGGTCCTACGAGCAGTACTTC,CASSLVRRSYEQYF
TRBV6-5,TRBJ2-7,-,TRBD1,TGTGCCAGCAGTCGGACAGGCCTTACCAACTACGAGCAGTACTTC,CASSRTGLTNYEQYF
TRBV27,TRBJ2-7,-,-,TGTGCCAGCAGCCCGAGGACTGCAAACGAGCAGTACTTC,CASSPRTANEQYF
TRBV5-6,TRBJ1-1,-,TRBD1,TGTGCCAGCAGCCCGGACAGGGGGCGGGTGAACACTGAAGCTTTCTTT,CASSPDRGRVNTEAFF